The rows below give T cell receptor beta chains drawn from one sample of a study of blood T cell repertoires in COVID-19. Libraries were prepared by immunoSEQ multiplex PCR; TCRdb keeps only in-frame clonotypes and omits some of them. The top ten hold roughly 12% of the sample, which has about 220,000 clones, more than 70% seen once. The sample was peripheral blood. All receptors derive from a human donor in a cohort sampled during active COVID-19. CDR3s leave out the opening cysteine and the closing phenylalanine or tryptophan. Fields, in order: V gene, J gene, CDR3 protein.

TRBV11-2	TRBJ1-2	ASSLVVRANYGYT
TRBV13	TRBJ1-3	ASSLQGNSGNTIY
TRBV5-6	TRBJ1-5	ASSLAGRDRGNQPQH
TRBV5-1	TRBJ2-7	ASSEGPGGYEQY
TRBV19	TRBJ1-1	ASSMYRNTEAF
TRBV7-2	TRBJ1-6	ASSRDSYNSPLH
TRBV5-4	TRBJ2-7	ASSLAQVAGGPREQY
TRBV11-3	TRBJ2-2	ASSRDRGVTGELF
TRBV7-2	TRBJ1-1	ASSVDRLNTEAF
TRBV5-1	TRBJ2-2	ASSLARENTGELF
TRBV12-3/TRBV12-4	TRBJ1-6	ASSPEGSPLH
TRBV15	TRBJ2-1	ATSRESLAVYNEQF
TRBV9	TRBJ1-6	ASSTPDWNSPLH
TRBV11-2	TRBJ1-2	ASSLDSYGYT
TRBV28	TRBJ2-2	ASSPPQEAEGTGELF
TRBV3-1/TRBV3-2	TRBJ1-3	ASSQVGLQENGNTIY
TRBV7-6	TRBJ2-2	ASSLPGGGGTGELF
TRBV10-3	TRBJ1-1	ATQADRGNTEAF
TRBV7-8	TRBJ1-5	ASSLGSTGVRQPQH
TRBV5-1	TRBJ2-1	VSSLELAGDNEQF
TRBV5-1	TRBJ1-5	ASSLDGQGIQPQH
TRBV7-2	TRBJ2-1	ASSLEAFLEQF
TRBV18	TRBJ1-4	ASSPVRLGEEKLF
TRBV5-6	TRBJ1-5	ASSFRREYNQPQH
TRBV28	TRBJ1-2	ASSLGHVYGYT
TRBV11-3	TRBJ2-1	ASSLVSDSYNEQF
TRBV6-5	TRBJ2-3	ASRKEGTDTQY
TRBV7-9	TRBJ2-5	ASSLQGLGTQY
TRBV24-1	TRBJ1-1	ATMGPLNTEAF
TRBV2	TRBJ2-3	ASVPFTGLTDTQY
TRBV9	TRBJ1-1	ASSVEGGTEAF
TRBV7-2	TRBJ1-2	ASSLRTGGAR
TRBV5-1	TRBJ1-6	ASSSSGGYNSPLH
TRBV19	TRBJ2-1	ASTILGQGNNEQF
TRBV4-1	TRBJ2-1	ASSQFQGLAGGSEQF
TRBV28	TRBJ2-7	ASRPVRGLRASYEQY
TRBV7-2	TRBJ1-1	ASTAGQAYTEAF
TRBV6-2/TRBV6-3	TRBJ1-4	ASSQQGQGSEKLF
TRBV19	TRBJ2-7	ASSSGPYDPTSDSYEQY
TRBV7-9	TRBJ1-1	ASSLINTEAF
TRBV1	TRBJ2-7	TSSRAGGAGEQY
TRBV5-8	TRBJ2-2	ASSFYAGTSTNGELF
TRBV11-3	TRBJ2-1	ASSPSADNEQF
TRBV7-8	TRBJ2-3	ASSRTGTDTQY
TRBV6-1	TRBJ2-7	ASSEWSGFEQY
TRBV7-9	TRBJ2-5	ASSAIQETQY